This T cell receptor beta chain was sequenced during a study of blood T cell repertoires in COVID-19. Background on the study: There were acute and convalescent COVID-19 samples, and they came from the United States, Italy and Spain.

Libraries were prepared by immunoSEQ multiplex PCR; TCRdb keeps only in-frame clonotypes and omits some of them. The sample yields about 170,000 clones, roughly 85% seen once. V lost 3 bases to trimming and J lost 0 bases, with 10 bases between them. The CDR3 runs to 15 residues. Germline values: CDR1 SGHNT, CDR2 YYREEE (reference sequence). This clone was detected only once. This clonotype was sampled from a woman aged 80 or over with active or convalescent COVID-19. Input material: peripheral blood. The rearrangement uses TRBV5-4 and TRBJ1-3; a weak D match, TRBD1 (6 bases). CDR3 in amino acids: CASSSGHHSGNTIYF. As DNA, the CDR3 is TGTGCCAGCAGCTCGGGACACCACTCTGGAAACACCATATATTTT.